This passage covers 2 T cell receptor beta chains from one sample sequenced in a study of CD8 T cells in ankylosing spondylitis. One entry per CDR3 protein, called by TCRdb with MiXCR from the 5' RACE reads. The sample carries some 200,000 distinct CDR3 sequences, about 20% recorded once. The sample taken for sequencing was blood, either unsorted or a sorted T cell fraction (not recorded which). These receptors were obtained from a male donor between 5 and 29 years old with ankylosing spondylitis or in good health (not recorded which).

This clonotype has a count of ten or more. The rearrangement links TRBV20-1 to TRBJ1-1; maybe TRBD1 (6 bases). The length of the CDR3 is 14 residues. Between the trimmed V and J ends, which lost 0 bases and 6 bases, there was a span of 14 bases. CDR1 is DFQATT and CDR2 is SNEGSKA in the germline V gene (reference sequence). As DNA, the CDR3 is TGCAGTGCTAGAGAGGGCCACAGGGTCGCTGAAGCTTTCTTT. Translated, it gives CSAREGHRVAEAFF.

There are many counts of this clonotype. This chain uses TRBV12-3 or TRBV12-4 with TRBJ2-7; no reliable D call. This CDR3 has 13 amino acids. V lost 5 bases and J 8 bases, leaving 16 bases between the germline ends. CDR3 DNA: TGTGCCAGCAGTCTCCAACCTTCATCACAGCAGTACTTC. Protein: CASSLQPSSQQYF.